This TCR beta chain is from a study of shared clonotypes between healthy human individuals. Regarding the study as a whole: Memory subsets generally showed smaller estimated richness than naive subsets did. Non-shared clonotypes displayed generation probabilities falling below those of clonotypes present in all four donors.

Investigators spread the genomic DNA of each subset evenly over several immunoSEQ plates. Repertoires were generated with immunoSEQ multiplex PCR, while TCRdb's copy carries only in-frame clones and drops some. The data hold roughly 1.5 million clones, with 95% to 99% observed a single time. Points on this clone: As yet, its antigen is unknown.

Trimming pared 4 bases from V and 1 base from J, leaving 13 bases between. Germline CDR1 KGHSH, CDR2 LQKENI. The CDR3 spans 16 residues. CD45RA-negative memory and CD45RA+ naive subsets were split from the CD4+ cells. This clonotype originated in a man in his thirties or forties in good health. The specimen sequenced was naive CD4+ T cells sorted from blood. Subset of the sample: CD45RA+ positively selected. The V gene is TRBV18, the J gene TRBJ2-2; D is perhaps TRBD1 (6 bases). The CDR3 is CASSLIQGLNTGELFF. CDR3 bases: TGTGCCAGCTCACTAATCCAGGGGTTGAACACCGGGGAGCTGTTTTTT.